The 12 T cell receptor beta chains listed next were all sequenced from one sample in a study of blood T cell repertoires in COVID-19 (dated by TCRdb to the early 2020s). The library relied on the immunoSEQ multiplex PCR assay. TCRdb obtained this table from immuneACCESS and retained in-frame rearrangements with V and J assigned. These tables miss some clones; where compared with another copy, unresolved V genes account for less than half of the shortfall, and the remainder is unexplained. Across this sample there are a few hundred thousand clones, with about 90% seen only once. Of the sample, roughly 5.8% falls within the top ten clones. Sequencing was done on a sample of peripheral blood. All receptors derive from a man between 60 and 75 years old with acute or convalescent COVID-19.

The genes are TRBV7-9 and TRBJ1-2, with 9 bases fitting TRBD1. The germline gives CDR1 SEHNR, CDR2 FQNEAQ (reference sequence). CDR3 size: 15 residues. After removal of 4 bases from V and 5 bases from J, the junction contained 8 bases not matched to a gene. This CDR3 reads CASSSTGQGSYGYTF. The CDR3 DNA reads as TGTGCCAGCAGCTCGACGGGACAGGGCTCGTATGGCTACACCTTC.

The gene calls are TRBV30 and TRBJ2-2; 9 bases are shared with TRBD1. From germline, CDR1 is GTSNPN and CDR2 SVGIG (reference sequence). The CDR3 has 14 residues. With V trimmed by 4 bases and J by 5 bases, 5 bases remained unmatched. Written as DNA, the CDR3 is TGTGCCTGGAACGGACAGGGGTGGACCGGGGAGCTGTTTTTT. It specifies CAWNGQGWTGELFF.

The J gene is TRBJ2-1, the V gene TRBV7-2; 8 bases fit TRBD1. This CDR3 region has 15 residues. V gave up 4 bases and J gave up 2 bases; unmatched junction bases: 4. Germline assignment: CDR1 SGHTA and CDR2 FQGNSA. This CDR3 reads CASSSTGDPYNEQFF. The CDR3 nucleotides are TGTGCCAGCAGCTCGACAGGGGACCCCTACAATGAGCAGTTCTTC.

The V gene is TRBV24-1, the J gene TRBJ2-5, with TRBD1 as a possible D gene (5 bases). CDR3 length equals 16 residues. Germline V gives CDR1 KGHDR, CDR2 SFDVKD. Between the trimmed V and J ends, which lost 2 bases and 2 bases, there was a span of 14 bases. This CDR3 is CATSDSVQGQQETQYF. DNA for the CDR3: TGTGCCACCAGTGATTCGGTGCAGGGCCAACAAGAGACCCAGTACTTC.

The rearrangement uses TRBV2 and TRBJ2-1, with TRBD2 matching over 7 bases. There are 16 residues in the CDR3. Trimming took 3 bases from V and 0 from J; bases not matched to a gene: 5. The V gene's germline CDR1 is SNHLY and CDR2 FYNNEI. This CDR3 reads CASSESSGPSYNEQFF. CDR3 coding DNA: TGTGCCAGCAGTGAGTCTAGCGGACCCTCCTACAATGAGCAGTTCTTC.

For this clone: Other DNA sequences from this sample encode an identical CDR3 as well. The chain joins TRBV7-2 to TRBJ1-1; 8 bases align to TRBD1. The CDR3 consists of 14 residues. Germline V CDR1 and CDR2: SGHTA, FQGNSA. V was clipped by 3 bases and J by 5 bases; unmatched bases: 5. In DNA form, the CDR3 reads TGTGCCAGCAGCTTTGACAGGGGTGGGACTGAAGCTTTCTTT. This translates into CASSFDRGGTEAFF.

This chain connects TRBV27 to TRBJ1-4, with 8 bases matching TRBD1. The CDR3 loop spans 18 amino acids. Germline-derived CDR1 and CDR2 are MNHEY and SMNVEV (reference sequence). J lost 0 bases, V lost 5 bases, and 11 bases had no gene match. CDR3 sequence reads: CASSPLAVRGPTNEKLFF. The CDR3 DNA is TGTGCCAGCAGTCCCCTTGCCGTCAGGGGGCCAACTAATGAAAAACTGTTTTTT.

The V and J genes are TRBV13 and TRBJ1-2; possible D gene TRBD1, 6 bases. V gave up 5 bases and J gave up 6 bases, with 19 bases separating them. Germline CDR1 and CDR2: PRHDT and FYEKMQ (reference sequence). CDR3 length: 15 residues. CDR3 in amino acids: CASSTPGQPRDGYTF. Written as DNA, the CDR3 is TGTGCCAGCAGCACGCCGGGACAACCGAGGGATGGCTACACCTTC.

The rearrangement links TRBV5-4 to TRBJ1-4; D is ambiguous. V lost 3 bases to trimming and J lost 5 bases, with 11 bases between them. The CDR3 consists of 14 residues. Germline lookup yields CDR1 SGHNT and CDR2 YYREEE (reference sequence). This CDR3 reads CASSYRDQNEKLFF. As DNA, the CDR3 is TGTGCCAGCAGCTACCGGGATCAAAATGAAAAACTGTTTTTT.

In its sample, this clone was seen a few times. The chain combines TRBV11-2 with TRBJ1-1; TRBD1 matches at 8 bases. V shed 4 bases, J shed 0 bases, and the junction held 7 bases outside the gene matches. This CDR3 comprises 16 residues. CDR1 and CDR2 from the germline V gene are SGHAT and FQNNGV. CDR3 sequence: CASSWGTGYMNTEAFF. The CDR3 DNA sequence: TGTGCCAGCAGCTGGGGGACAGGCTACATGAACACTGAAGCTTTCTTT.

This chain connects TRBV11-3 to TRBJ2-7; possibly TRBD1 for D (6 bases). Germline V CDR1 and CDR2: SGHNT, YENEEA. This CDR3 spans 14 amino acids. Trimming removed 0 bases at V and 6 bases at J, with 12 bases between. CDR3: CASSLDQGPSEQYF. CDR3 in DNA: TGTGCCAGCAGCTTAGATCAGGGGCCGTCCGAGCAGTACTTC.

V usage is TRBV28 and J usage is TRBJ2-2, with a possible D match to TRBD2 (5 bases). Germline CDR1 reads MDHEN; CDR2 reads SYDVKM. CDR3 length: 15 amino acids. V shed 2 bases and J shed 4 bases, with 11 bases lying between them. The CDR3 loop is CASSLVGLRTGELFF. As DNA, the CDR3 is TGTGCCAGCAGTTTAGTCGGACTGCGCACCGGGGAGCTGTTTTTT.